One sample yielded the 19 T cell receptor beta chains listed below, sequenced in a study of blood T cell repertoires in COVID-19. Sequenced by immunoSEQ multiplex PCR; TCRdb stores in-frame clones only, minus some. The sample records 70,000 to 100,000 clones, approximately 90% being singletons. Sequenced sample: peripheral blood. The source of these receptors is a man aged 55 to 70 with acute or convalescent COVID-19.

This chain connects TRBV6-5 to TRBJ2-1; D unresolved. Trimming cost V 0 bases and J 12 bases, with 12 bases left between them. This CDR3 is built from 13 residues. CDR1 and CDR2 (germline): MNHEY, SVGAGI. DNA of the CDR3: TGTGCCAGCAGTTACTCCCCGTTAGTTGGGCAGTTCTTC. Protein product: CASSYSPLVGQFF.

The chain uses TRBV7-9 and TRBJ1-5; no clear D. Germline CDR1 and CDR2: SEHNR and FQNEAQ (reference sequence). The CDR3 is 13 amino acids. The V end was cut by 5 bases, the J end by 5 bases, with 10 bases between. This chain's CDR3 is CASSPGTDQPQHF. The CDR3 DNA reads as TGTGCCAGCAGCCCAGGAACGGATCAGCCCCAGCATTTT.

V usage is TRBV7-9 and J usage is TRBJ2-7; 9 bases agree with TRBD2. CDR3 length equals 14 residues. J lost 4 bases, V lost 5 bases, and 6 bases had no gene match. The V gene's germline CDR1 is SEHNR and CDR2 FQNEAQ (reference sequence). The CDR3 coding sequence is TGTGCCAGCAGCCTTAGCGGGAGTCTATACGAGCAGTACTTC. This translates into CASSLSGSLYEQYF.

The gene calls are TRBV4-1 and TRBJ2-7, with no clear D. Germline CDR1 and CDR2: MGHRA and YSYEKL. The V end lost 4 bases, the J end lost 2 bases, and 12 bases lay between the germline ends. The CDR3 has 14 amino acids. CDR3 nucleotide sequence: TGCGCCAGCAGCCTATCGCGCACGGCCTACGAGCAGTACTTC. Its protein product is CASSLSRTAYEQYF.

J is TRBJ2-1 and V is TRBV5-1; D might be TRBD1 (6 bases). The germline V and J ends were trimmed by 2 bases and 3 bases, with 9 bases remaining between them. The CDR3 covers 14 residues. Germline assignment: CDR1 SGHRS and CDR2 YFSETQ. The CDR3 spells CASSLGTSYNEQFF. The DNA for the CDR3 is TGCGCCAGCAGCTTAGGGACAAGCTACAATGAGCAGTTCTTC.

This chain uses TRBV21-1 with TRBJ1-6; TRBD1 reflects the table's D call only, with no check against the DNA. TRBV21-1 is flagged as a pseudogene. CDR3 length: 16 residues. DNA of the CDR3: TGTGCCAGCAGCGGAACAGGGGGGGTCTATAATTCACCCCTCCACTTT. Protein sequence: CASSGTGGVYNSPLHF.

In this sample, this clone turned up once. This chain uses TRBV7-2 with TRBJ2-1; 13 bases map to TRBD2. Germline V gene lookup returns CDR1 SGHTA and CDR2 FQGNSA. CDR3 length: 13 residues. Losses at the gene ends were 5 bases for V and 13 bases for J; bases not matched to a gene: 5. CDR3 residues: CASSPGTSGNQFF. For the CDR3, the DNA is TGTGCCAGCAGCCCTGGGACTAGCGGGAACCAGTTCTTC.

This clone was detected only once. The rearrangement joins TRBV29-1 to TRBJ2-1, with a tentative D call TRBD2 (8 bases). Trimming left V 8 bases short and J 0 bases short, with 23 bases between. CDR1 and CDR2 (germline): SQVTM, ANQGSEA. The length of the CDR3 is 17 residues. DNA for the CDR3: TGCAGCTCCCCCGGGAGGGGGCCCTTCCACTCCTACAATGAGCAGTTCTTC. The encoded protein is CSSPGRGPFHSYNEQFF.

V usage is TRBV30 and J usage is TRBJ1-1; 9 bases match TRBD1. This CDR3 has 12 residues. V was clipped by 1 base and J by 11 bases; unmatched bases: 5. Germline-derived CDR1 and CDR2 are GTSNPN and SVGIG (reference sequence). CDR3 residues: CAWSGDREEAFF. The CDR3 bases are TGTGCCTGGAGTGGGGACAGGGAGGAGGCTTTCTTT. Full variable domain (outside the CDR3, taken from reference TRBV30 and TRBJ1-1): SQTIHQWPATLVQPVGSPLSLECTVEGTSNPNLYWYRQAAGRGLQLLFYSVGIGQISSEVPQNLSASRPQDRQFILSSKKLLLSDSGFYLCAWSGDREEAFFGQGTRLTVV.

This chain connects TRBV7-3 to TRBJ1-2, with 9 bases aligning to TRBD1. CDR3 size: 15 residues. Germline V gene data show CDR1 as SGHTA and CDR2 as FQGTGA. Trimming cost V 6 bases and J 1 base; bases outside gene matches: 6. The CDR3 DNA reads TGTGCCAGCAGTTCTCGGACAGGGGTTAACTATGGCTACACCTTC. Translation: CASSSRTGVNYGYTF.

The V gene is TRBV10-3, the J gene TRBJ2-1; 13 positions match TRBD2. Germline lookup yields CDR1 ENHRY and CDR2 SYGVKD. The CDR3 totals 16 residues. V lost 3 bases to trimming and J lost 10 bases; unmatched junction nucleotides: 9. The CDR3 is CAISDRTSGSPGEQFF. In DNA, the CDR3 is TGTGCCATCAGTGATCGGACTAGCGGGAGCCCCGGGGAGCAGTTCTTC.

This clone has only a few counts. The genes are TRBV13 and TRBJ2-3; 9 bases line up with TRBD1. V lost 5 bases, J lost 5 bases, and 5 bases stayed unmatched. This CDR3 contains 14 residues. Looked up from germline, CDR1 is PRHDT and CDR2 is FYEKMQ (reference sequence). This chain's CDR3 is CASSQDRGRDTQYF. The CDR3 coding sequence is TGTGCCAGCAGCCAGGACAGGGGCAGAGATACGCAGTATTTT.

The V gene is TRBV5-1, the J gene TRBJ2-5, with TRBD1 as a possible D gene (6 bases). Germline assignment: CDR1 SGHRS and CDR2 YFSETQ. The CDR3 loop spans 13 amino acids. V gave up 4 bases and J gave up 3 bases, with 10 bases separating them. The CDR3 here is CASSGQTEETQYF. The CDR3 coding sequence is TGCGCCAGCAGCGGACAGACAGAAGAGACCCAGTACTTC. The whole variable domain, remainder taken from reference TRBV5-1 and TRBJ2-5, is KAGVTQTPRYLIKTRGQQVTLSCSPISGHRSVSWYQQTPGQGLQFLFEYFSETQRNKGNFPGRFSGRQFSNSRSEMNVSTLELGDSALYLCASSGQTEETQYFGPGTRLLVL.

The rearrangement joins TRBV9 to TRBJ2-5; 8 bases are a match to TRBD2. Germline CDR1 SGDLS, CDR2 YYNGEE. V gave up 1 base and J gave up 0 bases; unmatched junction bases: 5. This CDR3 region has 16 residues. The CDR3 loop is CASSVLGAGDQETQYF. The CDR3 DNA reads as TGTGCCAGCAGCGTACTGGGAGCGGGGGACCAAGAGACCCAGTACTTC.

J is TRBJ1-2 and V is TRBV9, with D hard to call. V gave up 3 bases and J gave up 3 bases, with 9 bases separating them. The CDR3 runs to 13 residues. Looked up from germline, CDR1 is SGDLS and CDR2 is YYNGEE. The CDR3 loop reads CASSARGDYGYTF. The CDR3 bases are TGTGCCAGCAGCGCGCGGGGAGACTATGGCTACACCTTC.

This CDR3 is CASSSSPGTGSLDEQFF. The CDR3 bases are TGTGCCAGCAGCTCCTCTCCCGGGACAGGGTCCCTTGATGAGCAGTTCTTC. J is TRBJ2-1 and V is TRBV7-9, with 9 bases aligning to TRBD1. Per the germline V gene, CDR1 is SEHNR and CDR2 is FQNEAQ (reference sequence). Losses at the gene ends were 4 bases for V and 8 bases for J; bases not matched to a gene: 15. This CDR3 has 17 amino acids.

The CDR3 sequence is CASSPTSGGADTQYF. CDR3 bases: TGTGCCAGCAGTCCCACTAGCGGAGGCGCAGATACGCAGTATTTT. This sequence joins TRBV5-4 and TRBJ2-3; 8 bases line up with TRBD2. The CDR3 consists of 15 residues. V trimming: 5 bases; J trimming: 4 bases; junction bases outside the gene matches: 9. Looked up from germline, CDR1 is SGHNT and CDR2 is YYREEE (reference sequence).

The chain has TRBV7-8 and TRBJ2-1, with a weak D call TRBD2 (6 bases). In germline, CDR1 is SGHVS, CDR2 FQNEAQ. The V end was cut by 4 bases, the J end by 3 bases, with 22 bases between. The CDR3 has 18 amino acids. The CDR3 loop is CASSSGPGAGLNYNEQFF. The CDR3 DNA reads TGTGCCAGCAGCTCCGGTCCAGGTGCTGGACTAAACTACAATGAGCAGTTCTTC.

In the case of this clone: Germline is not matched at one junction end, which may reflect a read error. This rearrangement joins TRBV28 to TRBJ2-7, with TRBD1 matching 7 bases. The CDR3 length is 12 residues. CDR1 is MDHEN, CDR2 SYDVKM, per germline. The CDR3 region is CASSNQQGLFFF. DNA for the CDR3: TGTGCCAGCAGTAACCAACAGGGGCTTTTTTTCTTC.